The T cell receptor (beta chain) under discussion was sequenced for a study of blood T cell repertoires in COVID-19. On the study more broadly: Nucleic acid was either cDNA or gDNA, and it came from T cells, B-cell-depleted T cells, or PBMCs.

Original processing methods: Estimates of nucleated cell counts were drawn from the amplification of reference gene primers. Profiled with immunoSEQ multiplex PCR; TCRdb holds only in-frame clones, not every one. D and trimming come from the DNA, and the V and J calls and clone size come from that table. Here the sample spans about 220,000 clones, about 79% being singletons. The CDR3 runs to 15 residues. Germline CDR1 is MNHEY and CDR2 is SMNVEV (reference sequence). The ends lost 8 bases at V and 9 bases at J; junction bases unmatched: 16. The V call is TRBV27, the J call TRBJ2-7, with 10 bases identical to TRBD1. The clonotype was recovered from a man aged 35-49 years who had recovered from COVID-19. Sequenced sample: peripheral blood. CDR3 sequence reads: CASGGYRDRGYVQYF. In DNA, the CDR3 is TGTGCCAGCGGGGGGTACCGGGACAGGGGTTATGTGCAGTACTTC.